The 8 T cell receptor beta chains reported below all come from one sample, sequenced in a study of tumor-infiltrating lymphocytes in primary liver carcinoma. Production of TCR beta cDNA used 400 to 600 ng total RNA together with a constant-region primer. Sequencing libraries for TCR beta derived from three nested multiplex PCR rounds that used slightly modified ARM-PCR. With TRBV1-TRBV30 forward primers and a C-beta reverse primer, the first two PCR rounds were run for 10 cycles each. MiXCR was run by TCRdb on the multiplex PCR reads, yielding one entry per CDR3 protein. The sample has 45,000 to 55,000 distinct CDR3 sequences; less than 85% are singletons. Joint extraction of RNA and DNA used roughly 18-34 mg of bulk tissue that was unsorted. The sequenced sample consisted of liver tumor tissue from sampling region 5. Specified subset: tumor region T5, tumor centre. The receptors derive from a man aged 40-49 years with primary liver carcinoma and hepatitis B virus infection.

The chain carries TRBV9 and TRBJ2-1; no firm D call. There are 14 residues in the CDR3. Germline lookup yields CDR1 SGDLS and CDR2 YYNGEE. V dropped 0 bases and J dropped 4 bases, with 8 bases sitting between them. As DNA, the CDR3 is TGTGCCAGCAGCGTAGACTATGGTTACAATGAGCAGTTCTTC. As protein: CASSVDYGYNEQFF.

In regard to this clonotype: The junction departs from the called germline gene at one end, perhaps through a read error. The V and J genes are TRBV12-5 and TRBJ2-2; D uncertain. Germline V gene sequence: CDR1 LGHNT, CDR2 FRNRAP. This CDR3 comprises 16 residues. The CDR3 reads CANGPPGSSNAGELFF. The CDR3 DNA follows: TGTGCTAATGGTCCCCCGGGCAGCTCGAACGCCGGGGAGCTGTTTTTT.

Turning to this clonotype: An end of the junction does not agree with germline; a read error may underlie this. This chain links TRBV11-2 with TRBJ1-2; 12 nucleotides align to TRBD1. Germline V CDR1 and CDR2: SGHAT, FQNNGV. The length of the CDR3 is 18 residues. The CDR3 DNA reads TGTGTCAGCAGCTCCCTGGCAGGGACAGGGGGCCCTTTCTATGGCTACACCTTC. Its translation: CVSSSLAGTGGPFYGYTF.

About this clonotype itself: The junction does not match germline at one end; this may be a read error. V usage is TRBV11-3 and J usage is TRBJ2-1, with D tentatively TRBD2 (6 bases). The CDR3 consists of 19 residues. Germline lookup yields CDR1 SGHNT and CDR2 YENEEA. The CDR3 loop is CASSLDLYAGGLVYDEQFF. The CDR3 nucleotides are TGTGCCAGCAGCTTAGATCTCTACGCAGGAGGGCTGGTCTACGATGAGCAGTTCTTC.

For this clonotype: An end of the junction differs from the germline gene, which may be a read error. This chain connects TRBV6-1 to TRBJ2-5; possibly TRBD1 or TRBD2 for D (5 bases each). CDR1 is MNHNS and CDR2 is SASEGT in the germline V gene. This CDR3 contains 13 residues. The CDR3 protein is CASIREIQETQYF. The CDR3 DNA sequence: TGTGCCAGCATCAGGGAGATCCAAGAGACCCAGTACTTT.

Concerning this clonotype: The junction differs from germline at one of its ends, possibly a read error. The CDR3 here is CASSIRDSADMQYF. CDR3 coding DNA: TGTGCCAGCAGCATTCGGGACAGCGCAGATATGCAGTATTTT. The chain is built from TRBV11-2 and TRBJ2-3; TRBD1 agrees at 7 bases. CDR1 is SGHAT, CDR2 FQNNGV, per germline. This CDR3 spans 14 amino acids.

On this clonotype itself: The conserved final phenylalanine or tryptophan is absent from the CDR3, which likely points to a read error. No DNA is shown, since the ends of the CDR3 on it are uncertain; the CDR3 is the one TCRdb lists. The rearrangement uses TRBV5-4 and TRBJ2-1; the table's D gene call, TRBD2, was not cross checked with the DNA. Looked up from germline, CDR1 is SGHNT and CDR2 is YYREEE (reference sequence). Ends included, the CDR3 has 11 residues. CDR3 sequence: CASSFSGEQLL.

Turning to this clonotype: No conserved phenylalanine or tryptophan ends this CDR3, so it is likely a read error. The J gene is TRBJ2-7, the V gene TRBV4-2, with 13 positions matching TRBD2. The CDR3 is 17 residues long. The V gene's germline CDR1 is LGHNA and CDR2 YNFKEQ. With 10 bases clipped from V and 10 bases from J, the junction kept 22 bases outside the gene matches. The CDR3 DNA is TGTGCCACTACTGGACTAGCGGGAGTTTATAAGTCCTACGGACAGTACTTA. Translating it yields CATTGLAGVYKSYGQYL.